Shown below are 8 T cell receptor beta chains from a single sample sequenced in a study of control samples from healthy donors and cancer patients. Profiled with immunoSEQ multiplex PCR; TCRdb holds only in-frame clones, not every one. Here the sample spans 90,000 or so clones, around 90% being singletons. Sequencing was done on a sample of blood. The origin of the receptors is a woman aged 60-75 years in good health.

The J gene is TRBJ1-1, the V gene TRBV6-5; D remains unclear. This CDR3 contains 13 residues. V was clipped by 6 bases and J by 7 bases, with 15 bases between them. In germline, CDR1 is MNHEY, CDR2 SVGAGI. The CDR3 DNA follows: TGTGCCAGCAGAAATAGCGGGGTGGGTGAAGCTTTCTTT. It translates to CASRNSGVGEAFF.

The chain couples TRBV2 to TRBJ2-1, with D uncertain. Germline-derived CDR1 and CDR2 are SNHLY and FYNNEI. CDR3 length equals 12 residues. V shed 6 bases and J shed 10 bases, with 13 bases lying between them. The CDR3 nucleotides read TGTGCCAGCAGCCGTCCCTCCGAGGAGCAGTTCTTC. It encodes CASSRPSEEQFF. Full variable domain (outside the CDR3, taken from reference TRBV2 and TRBJ2-1): EPEVTQTPSHQVTQMGQEVILRCVPISNHLYFYWYRQILGQKVEFLVSFYNNEISEKSEIFDDQFSVERPDGSNFTLKIRSTKLEDSAMYFCASSRPSEEQFFGPGTRLTVL.

This clone was detected a few times. This sequence joins TRBV5-1 and TRBJ2-3; 10 bases are a match to TRBD1. The CDR3 is 18 amino acids. Looked up from germline, CDR1 is SGHRS and CDR2 is YFSETQ. Unmatched junction bases numbered 15, after V lost 4 bases and J lost 4 bases. DNA of the CDR3: TGCGCCAGCAGCCGCACCCCCATGGGACAGGGGAGTCCAGATACGCAGTATTTT. It translates to CASSRTPMGQGSPDTQYF.

The chain combines TRBV6-5 with TRBJ2-7; 9 bases are shared with TRBD1. Germline CDR1 reads MNHEY; CDR2 reads SVGAGI. Unmatched junction bases numbered 5, after V lost 7 bases and J lost 4 bases. The CDR3 is 13 residues long. DNA of the CDR3: TGTGCCAGCATGACAGGGGGGGATTACGAGCAGTACTTC. Residues: CASMTGGDYEQYF.

This chain joins TRBV9 and TRBJ1-1, with D perhaps matching TRBD1 (5 bases). Germline lookup yields CDR1 SGDLS and CDR2 YYNGEE. Trimming removed 3 bases from V and 1 base from J, with 10 bases in between. The CDR3 loop spans 14 amino acids. The CDR3 nucleotides read TGTGCCAGCAGCGGACAGTTACCGAACACTGAAGCTTTCTTT. The encoded protein is CASSGQLPNTEAFF.

Concerning this clone itself: At the DNA level, this CDR3 is encoded by other sequences in the same sample as well. The V and J genes are TRBV18 and TRBJ2-3; TRBD2 is a possible D gene (6 bases). Trimming removed 3 bases at V and 0 bases at J, with 10 bases between. Germline V gene sequence: CDR1 KGHSH, CDR2 LQKENI. The CDR3 loop spans 15 amino acids. CDR3 DNA: TGTGCCAGCTCACCGCGGGACGGAAGCACAGATACGCAGTATTTT. The encoded protein is CASSPRDGSTDTQYF. Complete variable domain (other parts from reference TRBV18 and TRBJ2-3): NAGVMQNPRHLVRRRGQEARLRCSPMKGHSHVYWYRQLPEEGLKFMVYLQKENIIDESGMPKERFSAEFPKEGPSILRIQQVVRGDSAAYFCASSPRDGSTDTQYFGPGTRLTVL.

V and J are TRBV5-1 and TRBJ2-3; no clear D. The ends were cut back, 3 bases at V and 1 base at J, with 9 bases in the middle. The germline V gene encodes CDR1 SGHRS and CDR2 YFSETQ. CDR3 length: 14 amino acids. The CDR3 reads CASSSRRGTDTQYF. The CDR3 coding sequence is TGCGCCAGCAGCTCCCGAAGGGGCACAGATACGCAGTATTTT.

The rearrangement joins TRBV2 to TRBJ2-4; 16 bases are a match to TRBD2. Germline values: CDR1 SNHLY, CDR2 FYNNEI. The CDR3 contains 16 residues. The trim removed 5 bases at V and 7 bases at J, leaving 5 bases unmatched. CDR3 DNA: TGTGCCAGCAGTAGGGGACTAGCGGGAGGGTTGAACATTCAGTACTTC. Translated: CASSRGLAGGLNIQYF.